This is a list of T cell receptor beta chains from one sample in a study of T cell changes during pregnancy in multiple sclerosis. Generated by immunoSEQ multiplex PCR, the TCRdb table keeps only in-frame clones and is missing some. The sample shows about 38,000 clones, around 90% of them seen only once. The sample was CD4+ T cells from peripheral blood mononuclear cells, taken after pregnancy. The receptors derive from a female donor in good health, enrolled as a control in a pregnancy study. CDR3s include the opening cysteine and the closing phenylalanine or tryptophan. Fields, in order: J gene, V gene, D gene, clone size, CDR3 DNA, CDR3 protein. D genes are given only for firm matches. Expanded clones get a size class; other rows say once, few or many, or leave the size out.

TRBJ1-1,TRBV19,TRBD1,NA,TGTGCCAGTAGTGACCCCCCCAGGGGGAGGACTGAAGCTTTCTTT,CASSDPPRGRTEAFF
TRBJ2-7,TRBV9,NA,NA,TGTGCCAGCAGCCCCAGGGACTACGAGCAGTACTTC,CASSPRDYEQYF
TRBJ1-2,TRBV28,TRBD1,once,TGTGCCAGCAGTTTCCGAGGGGGCTTTGGCTACACCTTC,CASSFRGGFGYTF
TRBJ1-3,TRBV7-2,NA,NA,TGTGCCAGCAGCCCGCCGATGGGGGGGCCTCCTGGAAACACCATATATTTT,CASSPPMGGPPGNTIYF
TRBJ1-5,TRBV6-5,NA,NA,TGTGCCAGCAGTTACACCCAGGGGAACCAGCCCCAGCATTTT,CASSYTQGNQPQHF
TRBJ2-7,TRBV6-1,NA,NA,TGTGCCAGCACCCTGGGGGGGCGGGAGCAGTACTTC,CASTLGGREQYF
TRBJ1-1,TRBV27,NA,NA,TGTGCCAGCAGTTTGGAATCCGGGACATCGGCTTTCTTT,CASSLESGTSAFF
TRBJ1-2,TRBV19,NA,NA,TGTGCCAGTAGACCCAAGGACACTGCCGTCTATGGCTACACCTTC,CASRPKDTAVYGYTF
TRBJ1-2,TRBV30,TRBD1,NA,TGTGCCTGGAGAAGCAACAGGGACAGACTCTATGGCTACACCTTC,CAWRSNRDRLYGYTF
TRBJ2-2,TRBV4-3,NA,NA,TGCGCCAGCAGCCAAGCCCCGGGCGCCGGGCGGGCACACACCGGGGAGCTGTTTTTT,CASSQAPGAGRAHTGELFF
TRBJ2-1,TRBV19,NA,once,TGTGCCAGTAGTGCCCGTGACGGGGGGCGGTACAATGAGCAGTTCTTC,CASSARDGGRYNEQFF
TRBJ2-1,TRBV11-1,NA,NA,TGTGCCAGCAGCTTTGAACAGGACAATGAGCAGTTCTTC,CASSFEQDNEQFF
TRBJ2-1,TRBV5-1,TRBD1,NA,TGCGCCAGCAGCTTGGCGCAGGGGGCTGGTGAGCAGTTCTTC,CASSLAQGAGEQFF
TRBJ2-7,TRBV11-3,NA,NA,TGTGCCAGCAGCCCCCTCAAGGACAGTTTTCCCTACGAGCAGTACTTC,CASSPLKDSFPYEQYF
TRBJ2-3,TRBV18,NA,NA,TGTGCCAGCTCACCTTCAGGGGGGACAGATACGCAGTATTTT,CASSPSGGTDTQYF
TRBJ2-1,TRBV5-1,TRBD2,NA,TGCGCCAGCAGCTTGAAGGGTAGCGGGGCTATCAATGAGCAGTTCTTC,CASSLKGSGAINEQFF
TRBJ2-3,TRBV15,NA,NA,TGTGCCACCAGCCGGCAGGGCCAATTCACAGATACGCAGTATTTT,CATSRQGQFTDTQYF
TRBJ1-2,TRBV27,TRBD1,NA,TGTGCCAGCAGTGCACGGGACAGGAACTATGGCTACACCTTC,CASSARDRNYGYTF
TRBJ1-2,TRBV5-1,NA,NA,TGCGCCAGCAGCTTGGCCGGTTTTCTCCCTTATGGCTACACCTTC,CASSLAGFLPYGYTF
TRBJ1-2,TRBV16,TRBD1,NA,TGTGCCAGCAGCCAAGAGGGGGCAGGGTTCGTAACTGGCTACACCTTC,CASSQEGAGFVTGYTF
TRBJ2-7,TRBV18,TRBD2,NA,TGTGCCAGCTCACCCAAGACTAGCGGGGGGCCCTTTTCCTACGAGCAGTACTTC,CASSPKTSGGPFSYEQYF
TRBJ1-1,TRBV6-1,NA,NA,TGTGCCAGCAGTGACGGGGGACTGGACACTGAAGCTTTCTTT,CASSDGGLDTEAFF
TRBJ2-1,TRBV5-1,TRBD1,NA,TGCGCCAGCAGCTGGTCGGGACAGAGCTCCTACAATGAGCAGTTCTTC,CASSWSGQSSYNEQFF
TRBJ1-1,TRBV30,NA,NA,TGTGCCTGGAGTACTGGGGCAGGGTTTTTCAACACTGAAGCTTTCTTT,CAWSTGAGFFNTEAFF
TRBJ1-1,TRBV7-2,NA,NA,TGTGCCAGCAGCTTAGACGCGGGGGGCTGGACTGAAGCTTTCTTT,CASSLDAGGWTEAFF
TRBJ2-1,TRBV5-4,NA,once,TGTGCCAGCAGCTTGGAATTGCGGGGCAATGAGCAGTTCTTC,CASSLELRGNEQFF
TRBJ2-7,TRBV7-9,TRBD2,NA,TGTGCCAGCAGCTCCTGGGAGGGGAAAGAGCAGTACTTC,CASSSWEGKEQYF
TRBJ1-5,TRBV10-2,TRBD1,NA,TGCGCCAGCACCCAAGACAGGGGGGGAGATCAGCCCCAGCATTTT,CASTQDRGGDQPQHF
TRBJ1-1,TRBV5-1,TRBD1,NA,TGCGCCAGCAGAGACCAGGGGGCAGCTTTCTTT,CASRDQGAAFF
TRBJ1-4,TRBV25-1,TRBD1,once,TGTGCCAGCACTATTGACAGGGGTGGTGAAAAACTGTTTTTT,CASTIDRGGEKLFF
TRBJ1-1,TRBV5-1,TRBD1,NA,TGCGCCAGCAGCTTGAACAGGGGGAACACTGAAGCTTTCTTT,CASSLNRGNTEAFF
TRBJ2-4,TRBV2,TRBD2,NA,TGTGCCAGCCGCGGACTAGCGGGAGATGGGACCAAAAACATTCAGTACTTC,CASRGLAGDGTKNIQYF
TRBJ2-3,TRBV19,TRBD2,NA,TGTGCCAGTAGTAATACCCTACCGGGGGGAACAGATACGCAGTATTTT,CASSNTLPGGTDTQYF
TRBJ2-7,TRBV19,NA,NA,TGTGCCAGTTCGATCCAGGGTGGAGAGCAGTACTTC,CASSIQGGEQYF
TRBJ2-7,TRBV6-1,TRBD1,NA,TGTGCCAGCAGTGCGGGACAGGAAAACGCTATTTGGTACGAGCAGTACTTC,CASSAGQENAIWYEQYF
TRBJ1-5,TRBV7-2,NA,NA,TGTGCCAGCAGCTTAGCGGCGGTAGGCCAGCCCCAGCATTTT,CASSLAAVGQPQHF
TRBJ1-2,TRBV11-3,TRBD1,NA,TGTGCCAGCAGCTTAACCGGGACAGCTAACTATGGCTACACCTTC,CASSLTGTANYGYTF
TRBJ1-1,TRBV29-1,TRBD1,NA,TGCAGCGCCAGCTTGAGGGGGCAAGGCACTGAAGCTTTCTTT,CSASLRGQGTEAFF
TRBJ1-3,TRBV18,NA,NA,TGTGCCAGCTCACCACCGAGCGTCTCCCCGAGTTTCTCTGGAAACACCATATATTTT,CASSPPSVSPSFSGNTIYF